This note documents a single T cell receptor (beta chain) sequence. Its recognized antigen is unknown. Per-base quality was not reported, and no clone a single base away is much larger than it. V lost 3 bases and J lost 8 bases; the stretch between them is 10 bases long. The CDR3 sequence holds 11 residues, the cysteine and phenylalanine included. Left in the record is the CDR3 DNA by itself, 33 bases read in frame from the first base. CDR1 is given as DFQATT and CDR2 as SNEGSKA, both from the germline V gene (reference sequence). The cohort was made up of 666 healthy bone marrow donors. All cohort members were sampled while nominally healthy, although unrecorded immune exposures were likely present. The donor was CMV seronegative and was included in the group of around 320 seronegative cohort members. Every donor gave a peripheral blood sample, and the peripheral blood mononuclear cells from that sample were used for TCR beta sequencing. Genomic DNA extraction from the blood cell samples was performed with the Qiagen DNeasy Blood Extraction Kit.

The sample belongs to a study of cytomegalovirus exposure and HLA in healthy donors (dated by TCRdb to the late 2010s). About the full investigation: An earlier analysis of roughly 500 of the donors reported approximately 280 Gb of sequence data and 90 million to 120 million unique TCR beta sequences obtained from about 200 million T cells. An early release covering 550 to 700 HLA-typed donors comprised about 300 gigabases of sequencing data and about 90 million unique TCR sequences. Of the 398 genotyped donors, approximately 83% fell in the genetic ancestry cluster associated with self-reported Caucasian donors. The aim of the study was to test whether cataloging public T cell receptors could identify signatures of past pathogen exposure. Using immunosequencing, the study profiled T cell repertoires from 550 to 750 subjects and related those repertoires to cytomegalovirus serostatus. Besides the first cohort of under 700 subjects, a separate validation cohort made up of about 120 different subjects was used. To predict cytomegalovirus infection status, the study combined high-throughput TCR immunosequencing, statistical association of individual TCRs with disease status, and machine learning. A later analysis re-examined previously published TCR beta repertoires from about 700 donors and added high-resolution HLA genotyping to investigate patterns of TCR occurrence. Rather than drawing on any new phenotypic data, the later analysis identified candidate immune exposures from TCR beta sequences and the way those sequences occurred across donors. To decide whether each TCR beta V gene segment behaved as functional or pseudogenic, an earlier analysis of nearly 600 of the donors relied on high-throughput TCR beta sequencing. Donor age, sex, ethnicity and CMV serostatus were compiled alongside the repertoire data. Genome-wide SNP genotypes for about 55% of the roughly 670 donors were used in a later genetic analysis, which treated that subset as a discovery cohort. Every repertoire in the discovery cohort had been generated on one and the same sequencing platform. Class I and class II HLA loci were covered by the typing at four-digit resolution. Typing coverage varied by locus: 629-630 donors for A, B, C, DRB1 and DQB1; roughly 500 for DQA1; about 570 for DPA1; roughly 450 for DPB1. Because of strong linkage in the cohort, roughly five DR-DQ haplotypes were treated as single units for association and clustering. Among roughly 400 genotyped donors of the cohort, an average of around 240,000 unique TCR beta nucleotide sequences were sequenced per donor, roughly 20% of them non-productive. General conclusions and limits of the study: In a later analysis, several top co-occurrence clusters were reported to appear linked to parvovirus B19, influenza, CMV and Epstein-Barr virus. In a later analysis, the rate of TCR association differed among HLA loci, with DRB1 alleles having the most associated TCRs and HLA-C alleles having the fewest. An earlier analysis of around 500 of the donors showed that most TCR beta V segments appeared in productive rearrangements either about 90% or about 30% of the time, which broadly matched IMGT annotations. Because some donors lacked HLA typing at each locus, the association tests relied only on the typed subset. The classifier was reported to diagnose cytomegalovirus status with high specificity and sensitivity in both the original and validation cohorts. Most CMV-associated TCR beta chains appeared to be HLA-restricted in a later analysis, and the HLA associations seemed to be driven largely by CMV exposure. The earlier analysis of 587 of the donors excluded approximately 15 rarely observed V segments, including chromosome 9 orphons, because counts were too low. V-gene and J-gene trimming of TCR beta chains was associated with a missense DCLRE1C variant in a later genetic analysis, and the association was replicated in an independent cohort. In vitro tests confirmed that a few of the cytomegalovirus-associated TCR beta chains recognize cytomegalovirus antigens. Most TCR sequences were observed very rarely across donors, whereas some public TCRs were present in many individuals. In the study, some 180 TCR beta chains were listed as associated with cytomegalovirus. Specific HLA alleles were associated with over 15,000 TCR beta sequences at a false discovery rate of 0.05 in a later analysis. Presence/absence analyses assumed roughly uniform sequencing depth across donors, an assumption that may not hold. A group of highly shared sequence variants was considered likely to be a technical artifact of the sequencing pipeline. It was suggested by the authors that the approach could potentially be generalized to other disease states and immunological phenotypes. Linkage disequilibrium might explain the correlated functional status among segregating V segments, but an unknown experimental factor could not be ruled out. According to a later genetic analysis, donors in an Asian-associated ancestry cluster had fewer N-insertions in productive TCRs than the approximately 670-donor mean. Compared with equally common non-associated chains, HLA-associated TCR beta chains in a later analysis were more clonally expanded and had lower generation probabilities. When HLA alleles, especially DR and DQ, strongly co-occurred, TCR associations were difficult to assign to individual alleles. A further reported finding was that TCR beta sequences accurately predicted the HLA-A and HLA-B alleles for most subjects in the first cohort. This cohort had only TCR beta chains sequenced, and the lack of alpha or paired-chain data limited which features could be detected. The only immune exposure information available for the cohort was CMV serostatus. The 87-base-pair reads could not distinguish some IMGT-functional V segments, including TRBV6-2 and TRBV6-3, so those segments were excluded.

Libraries were constructed by the immunoSEQ multiplex PCR assay. For the multiplex PCR, a mixture combining 60 forward primers for TCR Vbeta segments and 13 reverse primers for TCR Jbeta segments was used. The CDR3 region of rearranged TCR beta genes was amplified from genomic DNA with a multiplex PCR assay. On the Illumina HiSeq System, the amplified TCR beta libraries were sequenced as 87-base-pair reads. The authors' pipeline ran thus. A later analysis tallied roughly 76 million unique TCR beta chains across the approximately 670 repertoires, and 10 million to 11 million of those chains were shared by two or more donors. To remove PCR and sequencing errors, raw reads were error-corrected and collapsed into unique sequences using a nearest-neighbor algorithm that merged closely related sequences. Alignment of CDR3 sequences to IMGT reference sequences was used to assign V, D and J gene segments. For a sequence to be retained, a match of at least six nucleotides to both a V gene segment and a J gene segment was required. A rearrangement counted as productive if the CDR3 had no stop codons and remained in frame with V and J, and every other rearrangement counted as non-productive. CDR3 was defined according to IMGT convention as the region running from the second conserved V-encoded cysteine to the conserved J-encoded phenylalanine. In an earlier analysis of approximately 590 of the donors, sequences lacking an unambiguous match to a single V gene segment were excluded. In an earlier analysis of roughly 600 of the donors, a V segment was called functional when productive rearrangements were above 56.7%, and segregating when the standard deviation between donors exceeded 5%. To diagnose cytomegalovirus status from the catalog of TCR beta chain sequences, a statistical classification framework was built. A later analysis assigned V and J genes by comparing TCR nucleotide sequences with IMGT/GENE-DB human TR gene sequences. Using the TCRdist pipeline, a later analysis assigned CDR3 sequences along with most-parsimonious VDJ recombination scenarios. In a later analysis, each TCR beta chain was defined by its CDR3 amino acid sequence together with its V-gene family, and reads without a unique V-gene family were excluded. As a way to deal with suspected cross-contamination and a sequencing artifact, a later analysis dropped 450 to 600 nucleotide sequences that were highly shared and had low generation probability. A later analysis calculated a clonal expansion index for each public chain from normalized within-repertoire ranks of inferred template counts. In a later analysis, generation probabilities were computed using a VDJ recombination model fitted to out-of-frame rearrangements, and the results were checked against IGoR. Hypergeometric tests were used in a later analysis to score TCR-TCR, TCR-HLA and TCR-CMV co-occurrence, with a repertoire-size bias correction applied to the TCR pairs. A later analysis estimated false discovery rates by permuting HLA or CMV assignments 20 times. In a later analysis, co-occurring TCRs were grouped with DBSCAN, and TCRdist sequence similarity was added when clustering was performed within HLA-allele-positive subsets. For co-occurrence clustering, repertoires with fewer than 30,000 or more than 120,000 public chains were excluded, along with roughly 5 repertoires with anomalous nucleotide sharing. TCRdb stores this immuneACCESS table with in-frame sequences only. Part of the clones is absent; in the studies checked, under half of the shortfall reflects unresolved V genes, and no reason is known for the rest. V and J calls and clone size are those listed in that table; D and trimming were worked out from the DNA. Across this sample there are about 130,000 clones, with 74% seen only once. The leading ten clones occupy roughly 7% of the sample.

The TCR comes from a male donor in good health and CMV-seronegative. The sequence joins TRBV20-1 to TRBJ1-2; the D gene remains uncertain. The specimen was PBMCs. The CDR3 protein: CSASAGPGYTF. The bases read TGCAGTGCTAGCGCAGGCCCAGGCTACACCTTC.